This T cell receptor (beta chain) was recovered during a study of blood T cell repertoires in COVID-19. Study summary: Researchers got acute and convalescent COVID-19 samples from the United States, Italy and Spain. The analysed material was cDNA or gDNA that came from T cells, B-cell-depleted T cells, or PBMCs.

Germline assignment: CDR1 SGHNT and CDR2 YENEEA. After removal of 1 base from V and 6 bases from J, the junction contained 16 bases not matched to a gene. The CDR3 has 18 residues. Seattle's enrolled individuals joined amid active infection and were then monitored longitudinally. Original data processing: Amplification of reference gene primers provided the estimated nucleated cell counts. Generated by immunoSEQ multiplex PCR, the TCRdb table keeps only in-frame clones and is missing some. That table supplies the V and J calls and clone size; D and trimming were determined from the DNA. The sample consists of about 69,000 clones, approximately 83% of them appearing once.

This TCR was sampled from a man aged 35 to 55 with COVID-19, enrolled during active disease. Sequences were obtained from peripheral blood. The chain couples TRBV11-3 to TRBJ2-7; 9 bases agree with TRBD1. The chain's CDR3 is CASSLGYGSGTGPVEQYF. The DNA of the CDR3 is TGTGCCAGCAGCTTAGGCTACGGAAGCGGGACAGGGCCGGTCGAGCAGTACTTC.